These 4 T cell receptor beta chains share one sample of origin, sequenced in a study of T cell repertoires in cytomegalovirus infection. TCRdb reanalysed the reads using MiXCR and keeps one entry per CDR3 protein. The data hold around 770,000 distinct CDR3 sequences, with roughly 28% observed a single time. What these receptors recognize is not known. The sequencing here drew on cultured CD8+ T cells from PBMCs, taken from culture after CMV antigen stimulation. These receptors all come from a human donor in good health (CMV status not recorded). Some clones in this sample may be carry-over from other donors' samples.

The chain employs TRBV6-6 and TRBJ2-7; a possible D gene is TRBD1 (5 bases). The CDR3 length is 13 residues. Trimming left V 4 bases short and J 2 bases short, with 9 bases between. Per germline, CDR1 MNHNY and CDR2 SVGAGI (reference sequence). The CDR3 spells CASSSEGAYEQYF. The CDR3 DNA reads TGTGCCAGCAGTTCCGAAGGGGCCTACGAGCAGTACTTC.

The table lists this clonotype with many counts. The rearrangement uses TRBV11-2 and TRBJ1-5; D is uncertain. Germline values: CDR1 SGHAT, CDR2 FQNNGV. The CDR3 consists of 15 residues. Deletions cut 2 bases from V and 6 bases from J, with 14 bases between. CDR3 loop: CASSLKGSDSQPQHF. The CDR3, as DNA: TGTGCCAGCAGCTTAAAAGGGTCAGATAGTCAGCCCCAGCATTTT.

In this sample, this clonotype turned up once. This could be a read error, since a much larger clone is one nucleotide away. The chain is built from TRBV3-1 and TRBJ2-5, with D uncertain. The CDR3 consists of 12 residues. Germline V CDR1 and CDR2: LGHDT, YNNKEL (reference sequence). Trimming removed 1 base from V and 4 bases from J, with 4 bases in between. The CDR3 loop is CASSQVLETQYF. The CDR3 DNA is TGTGCCAGCAGCCAAGTATTAGAGACCCAGTACTTC.

This clonotype was observed a handful of times. This rearrangement joins TRBV11-3 to TRBJ2-5; TRBD2 matches at 9 bases. Looked up from germline, CDR1 is SGHNT and CDR2 is YENEEA. The ends lost 2 bases at V and 2 bases at J; junction bases unmatched: 9. The CDR3 extends over 17 amino acids. Here the CDR3 reads CASSLKESSGGQETQYF. CDR3 coding DNA: TGTGCCAGCAGCTTAAAGGAGTCCAGCGGGGGGCAAGAGACCCAGTACTTC.